The 20 T cell receptor beta chains reported below all come from one sample, sequenced in a study of metastatic and nonmetastatic thyroid tumors. TCRdb re-analyzed the PCR reads using MiXCR. The sample includes around 35,000 clones, about a sixth seen only once; the top ten take nearly 3.5%. Among the patients, none had received any treatment before thyroid surgery. Sequencing was performed on blood. Every receptor here comes from a female donor with papillary thyroid cancer or a benign thyroid nodule (not recorded which). Some clones in this sample may be carry-over from other donors' samples.

This clone appeared many times. The sample carries other DNA sequences with the same CDR3. V usage is TRBV5-1 and J usage is TRBJ2-3; no definite D call. V lost 2 bases and J lost 3, with 13 bases in between. The CDR3 is made up of 15 amino acids. Germline CDR1 SGHRS, CDR2 YFSETQ. CDR3 sequence reads: CASSFQALLTDTQYF. As DNA, the CDR3 is TGCGCCAGCAGCTTTCAGGCCTTACTTACAGATACGCAGTATTTT.

With regard to this clone: One end of the junction fails to match germline, which may point to a read error. The chain recombines TRBV25-1 with TRBJ2-1; 9 nucleotides align to TRBD2. Germline CDR1 reads MGHDK; CDR2 reads SYGVNS. The CDR3 contains 17 residues. The CDR3 region is CAASGVAGEGGYNDQFF. CDR3 DNA sequence: TGTGCCGCGAGCGGAGTAGCGGGAGAAGGTGGTTACAATGATCAGTTCTTC.

In its sample, this clone was seen many times. This rearrangement joins TRBV20-1 to TRBJ1-2, with 7 nucleotides matching TRBD1. The junction had 5 bases not matched to a gene; V was cut back by 2 bases and J by 8 bases. Germline V gene data show CDR1 as DFQATT and CDR2 as SNEGSKA (reference sequence). The CDR3 is made up of 12 amino acids. The CDR3 loop reads CSARRGLEGYTF. For the CDR3, the DNA is TGCAGTGCTAGAAGGGGGCTGGAAGGCTACACCTTC.

This clone was recorded at least ten times. The genes are TRBV11-3 and TRBJ2-3; D unclear. Trimming shortened V by 6 bases and J by 0 bases, and 10 bases separated the two germline ends. The V gene's germline CDR1 is SGHNT and CDR2 YENEEA. The CDR3 extends over 14 amino acids. As DNA, the CDR3 is TGTGCCAGCAGTGTCGGCAGCAGCACAGATACGCAGTATTTT. It codes for CASSVGSSTDTQYF.

This clone was seen ten or more times. This may be a read error, as it is one base from a much larger clone. A read error is likely, as this CDR3 ends without the conserved phenylalanine or tryptophan. The chain combines TRBV28 with TRBJ2-3, with TRBD2 matching over 9 bases. The CDR3 has 16 residues. Germline values: CDR1 MDHEN, CDR2 SYDVKM. V lost 3 bases and J lost 0; bases outside the gene matches: 4. The CDR3 reads CASSFPTSGSTDTQYL. Here the CDR3 DNA reads TGTGCCAGCAGTTTTCCCACTAGCGGGAGCACAGATACGCAGTATCTT.

V usage is TRBV5-1 and J usage is TRBJ2-7; possibly TRBD1 for D (6 bases). V lost 4 bases to trimming and J lost 0 bases, with 14 bases between them. Germline lookup yields CDR1 SGHRS and CDR2 YFSETQ. The CDR3 is 15 residues long. As DNA, the CDR3 is TGCGCCAGCAGCCGGGACGGGACATCCTCCTACGAGCAGTACTTC. This codes for CASSRDGTSSYEQYF.

At least ten counts were recorded for this clone. The gene calls are TRBV5-8 and TRBJ2-1; D is uncertain. CDR3 length equals 16 residues. CDR1 and CDR2 (germline): SGHTS, YDEGEE. The V and J ends lost 0 bases and 0 bases respectively, with 10 bases between them. The CDR3 nucleotides are TGTGCCAGCAGCTTGGATGGCCCGGACTCCTACAATGAGCAGTTCTTC. Encoded protein: CASSLDGPDSYNEQFF.

This clone was recorded at least ten times. J is TRBJ2-1 and V is TRBV12-3 or TRBV12-4; perhaps TRBD2 as D (6 bases). The CDR3 covers 16 residues. V lost 3 bases and J lost 4, with 16 bases in between. The CDR3 loop reads CASSFSGTFTYNEQFF. The CDR3 bases are TGTGCCAGCAGTTTCTCAGGGACTTTTACATACAATGAGCAGTTCTTC.

A remark on this clone: No conserved phenylalanine or tryptophan ends this CDR3, so it is likely a read error. The DNA is omitted, as the CDR3 cannot be located on it reliably, and the CDR3 follows TCRdb's listing. The chain joins TRBV6-1 to TRBJ1-6. CDR1 and CDR2 (germline): MNHNS, SASEGT. The CDR3 region is 14 residues in length, termini included. This CDR3 is CASSANSYNSPLHS.

This clone has ten or more counts. V gene TRBV6-1 combines with J gene TRBJ2-3; D is unclear. CDR3 length equals 13 residues. V lost 10 bases and J lost 0, with 11 bases in between. CDR1 and CDR2 from the germline V gene are MNHNS and SASEGT. The CDR3 protein is CAIYTASTDTQYF. The CDR3 DNA follows: TGTGCCATTTACACGGCTAGCACAGATACGCAGTATTTT.

This clone was picked up many times. The J gene is TRBJ1-5, the V gene TRBV20-1; D possibly corresponds to TRBD1 (5 bases). Germline V gene data show CDR1 as DFQATT and CDR2 as SNEGSKA (reference sequence). V shed 3 bases and J shed 0 bases, with 15 bases lying between them. This CDR3 comprises 16 residues. CDR3 sequence: CSARGQGAYSNQPQHF. CDR3 DNA sequence: TGCAGTGCTAGGGGGCAGGGCGCATATAGCAATCAGCCCCAGCATTTT.

This clone was detected ten times or more. The chain employs TRBV5-6 and TRBJ1-4; 8 positions agree with TRBD1. J was trimmed by 7 bases and V by 3 bases; bases with no gene match: 8. The V gene's germline CDR1 is SGHDT and CDR2 YYEEEE. The CDR3 totals 15 residues. The CDR3 DNA follows: TGTGCCAGCAGCTCGCGGACAGGGAATCGTGAAAAACTGTTTTTT. Translation gives CASSSRTGNREKLFF.

In its sample, this clone was seen many times. The J gene is TRBJ2-5, the V gene TRBV18, with D unresolved. The CDR3 covers 12 residues. CDR1 is KGHSH, CDR2 LQKENI, per germline. Trimming took off 0 bases at V and 1 base at J, with 0 bases between the two ends. CDR3 sequence (DNA): TGTGCCAGCTCACCACCCCAAGAGACCCAGTACTTC. Its translation: CASSPPQETQYF.

This sequence joins TRBV6-2 or TRBV6-3 and TRBJ2-7; D gene ambiguous. From germline, CDR1 is MNHEY and CDR2 SVGEGT. This CDR3 comprises 13 residues. The CDR3, as DNA: TGTGACTGGAGACGCGGCTGGGCCTCCGAGCAGTACTTC. Its translation: CDWRRGWASEQYF.

This clone has ten or more counts. The genes are TRBV6-1 and TRBJ2-3; D might be TRBD2 (7 bases). Between the trimmed V and J ends, which lost 8 bases and 6 bases, there was a span of 24 bases. Germline V gene lookup returns CDR1 MNHNS and CDR2 SASEGT. The CDR3 sequence is 16 residues long. CDR3 sequence: CASPQGGGLVFDTQYF. DNA for the CDR3: TGTGCCAGCCCTCAAGGGGGAGGGTTGGTTTTCGATACGCAGTATTTT.

This clone has at least ten counts. CDR3 nucleotide sequence: TGTGCCAGCAGTGGGACAGGAAGGGGCTACACCTTC. It specifies CASSGTGRGYTF. The chain links TRBV2 to TRBJ1-2, with TRBD1 matching 7 bases. Germline CDR1 reads SNHLY; CDR2 reads FYNNEI. This CDR3 has 12 residues. The V gene end was trimmed by 4 bases and the J gene end by 8 bases; junction bases not matched to a gene: 4.

This clone was recorded at least ten times. The chain employs TRBV4-2 and TRBJ1-1, with D uncertain. The CDR3 totals 14 residues. In germline, CDR1 is LGHNA, CDR2 YNFKEQ. With 0 bases removed from V and 1 base from J, the gap between germline ends came to 6 bases. CDR3 bases: TGTGCCAGCAGCCAAGACTATTGGAACACTGAAGCTTTCTTT. It encodes CASSQDYWNTEAFF.

This clone was found many times. The sample holds other DNA sequences that translate to the same CDR3. The V call is TRBV20-1, the J call TRBJ2-3; maybe TRBD2 (5 bases). The length of the CDR3 is 14 residues. Germline V gives CDR1 DFQATT, CDR2 SNEGSKA (reference sequence). With 4 bases removed from V and 0 bases from J, the gap between germline ends came to 11 bases. CDR3 sequence: CSATVGASTDTQYF. CDR3 nucleotide sequence: TGCAGTGCTACGGTGGGAGCTAGCACAGATACGCAGTATTTT.

In its sample, this clone was seen many times. This rearrangement joins TRBV27 to TRBJ1-1, with a possible D match to TRBD1 (5 bases). The CDR3 loop spans 13 amino acids. CDR1 is MNHEY, CDR2 SMNVEV, per germline (reference sequence). V lost 10 bases and J 2 bases, leaving 14 bases between the germline ends. The CDR3 protein is CAIGAGQNTEAFF. CDR3 bases: TGTGCCATTGGGGCGGGCCAAAACACTGAAGCTTTCTTT.

This clone has ten or more counts. V gene TRBV5-1 combines with J gene TRBJ1-1, with TRBD1 as a possible D gene (5 bases). From germline, CDR1 is SGHRS and CDR2 YFSETQ. V lost 2 bases, J lost 7 bases, and 12 bases lay in between. The CDR3 sequence is 13 residues long. CDR3 in amino acids: CASSLAGNLEAFF. The CDR3 DNA reads as TGCGCCAGCAGCTTAGCAGGGAACCTTGAAGCTTTCTTT. The whole variable domain, remainder taken from reference TRBV5-1 and TRBJ1-1, is KAGVTQTPRYLIKTRGQQVTLSCSPISGHRSVSWYQQTPGQGLQFLFEYFSETQRNKGNFPGRFSGRQFSNSRSEMNVSTLELGDSALYLCASSLAGNLEAFFGQGTRLTVV.